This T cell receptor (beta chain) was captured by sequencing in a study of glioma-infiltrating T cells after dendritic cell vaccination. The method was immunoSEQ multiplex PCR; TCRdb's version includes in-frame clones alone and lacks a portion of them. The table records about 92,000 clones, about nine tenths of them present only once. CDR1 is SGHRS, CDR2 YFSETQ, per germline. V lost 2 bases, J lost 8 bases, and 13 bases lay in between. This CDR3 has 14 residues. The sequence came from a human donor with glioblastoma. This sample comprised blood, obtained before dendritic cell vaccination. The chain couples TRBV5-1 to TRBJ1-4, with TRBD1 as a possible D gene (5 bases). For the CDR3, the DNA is TGCGCCAGCAGCTTTGCAGGGCCCCAGGAAAAACTGTTTTTT. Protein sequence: CASSFAGPQEKLFF.